This T cell receptor (beta chain) stems from a study of identical twins. Study-wide results and limits: Zero-insertion findings could be partly confounded by invariant cells (MAIT and iNKT cells). Out-of-frame alpha sequences common to twins were enriched for low generation probability.

The CDR3 sequence is 17 residues long. Germline CDR1 and CDR2: SQVTM and ANQGSEA. The junction had 9 bases not matched to a gene; V was cut back by 1 base and J by 2 bases. Each CDR3 protein gets one entry after TCRdb re-called the 5' RACE reads with MiXCR. The sample has hundreds of thousands of distinct CDR3 sequences, roughly 8.6% seen once. This clonotype was counted ten times or more. Antigen specificity is unknown. The same specimen was also included in a second study, on yellow fever vaccine responses in identical twins.

The clonotype was recovered from a woman under 30 in good health. Material for sequencing was CD8+ T cells sorted from blood. The chain uses TRBV29-1 and TRBJ1-2; 11 bases match TRBD1. CDR3 sequence reads: CSVEVRTGQGGNYGYTF. CDR3 nucleotide sequence: TGCAGCGTTGAAGTTAGAACGGGACAGGGGGGGAACTATGGCTACACCTTC.